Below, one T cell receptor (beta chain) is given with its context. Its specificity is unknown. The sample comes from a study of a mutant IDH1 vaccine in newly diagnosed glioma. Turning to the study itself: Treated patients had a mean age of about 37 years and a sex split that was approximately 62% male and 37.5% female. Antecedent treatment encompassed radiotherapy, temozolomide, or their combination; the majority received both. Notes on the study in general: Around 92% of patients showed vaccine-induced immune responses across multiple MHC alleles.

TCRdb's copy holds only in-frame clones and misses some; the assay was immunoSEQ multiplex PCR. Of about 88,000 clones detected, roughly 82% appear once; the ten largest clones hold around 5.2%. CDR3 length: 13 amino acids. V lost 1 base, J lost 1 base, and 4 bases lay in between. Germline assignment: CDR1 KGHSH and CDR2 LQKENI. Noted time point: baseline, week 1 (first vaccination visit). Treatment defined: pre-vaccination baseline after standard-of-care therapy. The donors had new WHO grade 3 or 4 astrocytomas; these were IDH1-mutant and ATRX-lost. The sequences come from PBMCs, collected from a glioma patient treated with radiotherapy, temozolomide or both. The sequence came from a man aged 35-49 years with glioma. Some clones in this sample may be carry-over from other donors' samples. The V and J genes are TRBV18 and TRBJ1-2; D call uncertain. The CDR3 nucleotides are TGTGCCAGCTCACCACAGGATAACTATGGCTACACCTTC. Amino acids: CASSPQDNYGYTF.